The following is a TCR beta chain sequence with its context. Sequencing used immunoSEQ multiplex PCR; TCRdb keeps in-frame clones, though not all of them. Of around 15,000 clones in the sample, approximately 93% are singletons; the top ten hold 24%. The sample is drawn from a study of sequential checkpoint blockade in melanoma. Study-level background: Maintenance nivolumab came after either treatment sequence.

Per germline, CDR1 MDHEN and CDR2 SYDVKM. The CDR3 covers 12 residues. V was shortened by 1 base and J by 10 bases, with 10 bases between the two germline ends. Treatment meaning: randomized to nivolumab then ipilimumab (arm A) or the reverse (arm B). Patients had received no earlier DNA-damaging chemotherapy. Live CD3+CD8+ CD19− CD56− cells were sorted from PBMCs. The source material was CD8+ T cells sorted from blood (inferred from file names), sampled from a patient given nivolumab and ipilimumab in sequence. This sequence was found in a human donor with melanoma. The V and J genes are TRBV28 and TRBJ1-1, with no clear D. CDR3 residues: CASSLYLGGAFF. For the CDR3, the DNA is TGTGCCAGCAGTTTATACCTCGGTGGAGCTTTCTTT.